This T cell receptor beta chain was retrieved from a study of blood T cell repertoires in COVID-19. Across the whole study: Collection of acute and convalescent COVID-19 samples took place in the United States, Italy and Spain. The cDNA or gDNA used as material had been derived from T cells, B-cell-depleted T cells, or PBMCs.

Unmatched junction bases numbered 8, after V lost 3 bases and J lost 5 bases. The CDR3 sequence is 15 residues long. Germline CDR1 MGHRA, CDR2 YSYEKL. Per the original data handling: Reference gene primers were amplified, and this amplification served to estimate nucleated cell counts. The protocol was immunoSEQ multiplex PCR, while the TCRdb copy is restricted to in-frame clones and leaves out a portion. The V and J calls and clone size come from that table; D and trimming were worked out from the DNA. The top ten clones hold 4.3% of a sample with 400,000 to 550,000 clones, 85% to 90% of them seen once.

The chain is built from TRBV4-1 and TRBJ1-2, with TRBD1 matching over 8 bases. The sequence came from a woman aged 30 to 39 with acute or convalescent COVID-19. The sample was peripheral blood. The CDR3 here is CASSHAQGARYGYTF. The CDR3 DNA follows: TGCGCCAGCAGCCACGCCCAGGGGGCTAGGTATGGCTACACCTTC.